A single sample gave rise to the 32 T cell receptor beta chains below, sequenced in a study of cytomegalovirus exposure and HLA in healthy donors. This PCR relied on a set of 60 Vbeta primers and 13 Jbeta primers. The assay was immunoSEQ multiplex PCR, and TCRdb's table has in-frame clones only and misses some. The repertoire holds 120,000 or so clones, with around 75% as singletons. Sequencing was done on a sample of PBMCs. These receptors were obtained from a young man in good health and CMV-seronegative.

V usage is TRBV28 and J usage is TRBJ2-1, with 8 bases lining up with TRBD2. Looked up from germline, CDR1 is MDHEN and CDR2 is SYDVKM. Trimming cost V 2 bases and J 0 bases; bases outside gene matches: 9. The length of the CDR3 is 18 residues. The DNA for the CDR3 is TGTGCCAGCAGTTTAACTAGCGGTTCGCCAGTCTCCTACAATGAGCAGTTCTTC. This sequence encodes CASSLTSGSPVSYNEQFF.

V gene TRBV11-2 combines with J gene TRBJ2-7; 8 bases are shared with TRBD2. Trimming at V came to 0 bases and at J to 1 base, leaving 5 bases not matched to a gene. Germline V gene data show CDR1 as SGHAT and CDR2 as FQNNGV. This CDR3 spans 16 amino acids. This chain's CDR3 is CASSLEAGGGSYEQYF. CDR3 nucleotides: TGTGCCAGCAGCTTAGAAGCGGGCGGGGGGTCCTACGAGCAGTACTTC. The full variable domain, its missing parts supplied by reference TRBV11-2 and TRBJ2-7, is EAGVAQSPRYKIIEKRQSVAFWCNPISGHATLYWYQQILGQGPKLLIQFQNNGVVDDSQLPKDRFSAERLKGVDSTLKIQPAKLEDSAVYLCASSLEAGGGSYEQYFGPGTRLTVT.

The rearrangement links TRBV7-2 to TRBJ2-7; 9 bases align to TRBD2. CDR1 and CDR2 (germline): SGHTA, FQGNSA. The CDR3 extends over 15 amino acids. V lost 5 bases, J lost 0 bases, and 5 bases stayed unmatched. The CDR3 loop is CASSDSGGYSYEQYF. In DNA, the CDR3 is TGTGCCAGCAGCGATAGCGGGGGATACTCCTACGAGCAGTACTTC.

This clone was seen once. The rearrangement uses TRBV27 and TRBJ2-2; 7 nucleotides match TRBD2. The CDR3 extends over 16 amino acids. V shed 0 bases and J 5 bases; nucleotides not matched to a gene: 6. Germline V gives CDR1 MNHEY, CDR2 SMNVEV (reference sequence). Written as DNA, the CDR3 is TGTGCCAGCAGTTTATCCCGGGGGGTCTGGACCGGGGAGCTGTTTTTT. This encodes CASSLSRGVWTGELFF.

The chain is built from TRBV5-4 and TRBJ2-2, with TRBD1 identical over 9 bases. V shed 3 bases and J 5 bases; nucleotides not matched to a gene: 5. CDR1 is SGHNT, CDR2 YYREEE, per germline (reference sequence). The CDR3 has 15 amino acids. The CDR3 DNA reads TGTGCCAGCAGCTGGACAGGGGCCGTAACCGGGGAGCTGTTTTTT. This codes for CASSWTGAVTGELFF.

V gene TRBV9 combines with J gene TRBJ2-3, with 11 bases that match TRBD2. V lost 1 base and J lost 7; bases outside the gene matches: 5. This CDR3 has 15 residues. Germline V gives CDR1 SGDLS, CDR2 YYNGEE. The CDR3 here is CASSVNSGGAHTQYF. In DNA, the CDR3 is TGTGCCAGCAGCGTAAATAGCGGGGGGGCCCATACGCAGTATTTT.

The V call is TRBV18, the J call TRBJ2-4, with 9 bases fitting TRBD1. The ends lost 4 bases at V and 8 bases at J; junction bases unmatched: 6. The CDR3 is 14 residues long. In germline, CDR1 is KGHSH, CDR2 LQKENI. The CDR3 sequence: CASSLQGAGDIQYF. The CDR3 DNA is TGTGCCAGCTCACTACAGGGGGCTGGGGACATTCAGTACTTC.

V and J are TRBV9 and TRBJ2-5; perhaps TRBD1 as D (5 bases). This CDR3 has 16 amino acids. V was clipped by 4 bases and J by 5 bases, with 21 bases between them. Germline-derived CDR1 and CDR2 are SGDLS and YYNGEE. The CDR3 spells CASSTQGWAPGETQYF. The DNA of the CDR3 is TGTGCCAGCAGCACCCAGGGCTGGGCCCCCGGGGAGACCCAGTACTTC.

There are a few counts of this clone. The genes are TRBV6-4 and TRBJ2-2; TRBD1 aligns across 7 bases. Germline-derived CDR1 and CDR2 are MRHNA and SNTAGT. The CDR3 loop spans 14 amino acids. J lost 3 bases, V lost 6 bases, and 4 bases had no gene match. Here the CDR3 DNA reads TGTGCCAGCAGACCTCAGGGGGACACCGGGGAGCTGTTTTTT. Translating it yields CASRPQGDTGELFF.

This chain joins TRBV7-2 and TRBJ1-4, with D possibly being TRBD1 (5 bases). The germline V and J ends were trimmed by 4 bases and 3 bases, with 9 bases remaining between them. Germline assignment: CDR1 SGHTA and CDR2 FQGNSA. The CDR3 runs to 14 residues. The CDR3 protein is CASSSTDANEKLFF. The CDR3, as DNA: TGTGCCAGCAGCTCGACAGATGCTAATGAAAAACTGTTTTTT. The variable domain in full, with the rest retrieved from reference TRBV7-2 and TRBJ1-4, is GAGVSQSPSNKVTEKGKDVELRCDPISGHTALYWYRQSLGQGLEFLIYFQGNSAPDKSGLPSDRFSAERTGGSVSTLTIQRTQQEDSAVYLCASSSTDANEKLFFGSGTQLSVL.

This clone was seen only a few times. The V and J genes are TRBV2 and TRBJ1-2; maybe TRBD1 (5 bases). The germline V gene encodes CDR1 SNHLY and CDR2 FYNNEI. V lost 7 bases and J lost 5, with 17 bases in between. The CDR3 is 14 residues long. CDR3 amino acids: CASTPRRASYGYTF. CDR3 bases: TGTGCCAGCACGCCTCGCAGGGCCAGTTATGGCTACACCTTC.

The chain combines TRBV20-1 with TRBJ1-1; no clear D gene. In germline, CDR1 is DFQATT, CDR2 SNEGSKA (reference sequence). The CDR3 extends over 11 amino acids. V lost 6 bases, J lost 3 bases, and 8 bases lay in between. The CDR3 reads CSAALDTEAFF. The CDR3 DNA is TGCAGTGCGGCCCTAGACACTGAAGCTTTCTTT.

The J gene is TRBJ2-5, the V gene TRBV7-2; 7 bases fit TRBD2. Germline V gene data show CDR1 as SGHTA and CDR2 as FQGNSA. V lost 2 bases, J lost 2 bases, and 5 bases stayed unmatched. The CDR3 length is 15 residues. In DNA form, the CDR3 reads TGTGCCAGCAGCTTATTGCGGGAGCCACAAGAGACCCAGTACTTC. Its protein product is CASSLLREPQETQYF.

This sequence joins TRBV5-1 and TRBJ1-6; 7 bases agree with TRBD1. Germline assignment: CDR1 SGHRS and CDR2 YFSETQ. This CDR3 is 15 amino acids long. With 6 bases clipped from V and 3 bases from J, the junction kept 6 bases outside the gene matches. CDR3 sequence: CASKVRDSYNSPLHF. The CDR3 nucleotides read TGCGCCAGCAAAGTCCGGGACAGCTATAATTCACCCCTCCACTTT.

The chain joins TRBV10-1 to TRBJ1-5, with 9 bases aligning to TRBD1. The junction had 8 bases not matched to a gene; V was cut back by 0 bases and J by 5 bases. CDR3 length equals 17 residues. Germline V gene data show CDR1 as WNHNN and CDR2 as SYGVQD (reference sequence). The CDR3 is CASSESRGQGIHQPQHF. CDR3 nucleotides: TGCGCCAGCAGTGAGTCCCGTGGACAGGGGATCCATCAGCCCCAGCATTTT.

The chain is built from TRBV2 and TRBJ2-7; maybe TRBD1 (6 bases). With 4 bases removed from V and 7 bases from J, the gap between germline ends came to 17 bases. The V gene's germline CDR1 is SNHLY and CDR2 FYNNEI. CDR3 length: 14 residues. The CDR3 here is CASSGPGTRWEQYF. CDR3 DNA: TGTGCCAGCAGTGGGCCCGGGACAAGGTGGGAGCAGTACTTC.

V is TRBV18 and J is TRBJ1-1, with D uncertain. The CDR3 has 16 residues. Germline CDR1 reads KGHSH; CDR2 reads LQKENI. V was cut by 4 bases and J by 4 bases, with 19 bases left in between. The CDR3 loop reads CASSLAAGSGGTEAFF. The DNA of the CDR3 is TGTGCCAGCTCACTCGCGGCCGGGTCGGGAGGCACTGAAGCTTTCTTT.

A single count supports this clone. The rearrangement joins TRBV2 to TRBJ2-3; 7 bases are shared with TRBD1. The CDR3 sequence is 13 residues long. With 6 bases clipped from V and 4 bases from J, the junction kept 4 bases outside the gene matches. Germline V gene data show CDR1 as SNHLY and CDR2 as FYNNEI. CDR3 protein: CASSPGGADTQYF. Written as DNA, the CDR3 is TGTGCCAGCAGCCCAGGGGGAGCAGATACGCAGTATTTT.

This clone showed up just a few times. The chain carries TRBV7-2 and TRBJ1-5, with a weak D call TRBD1 (5 bases). The ends were cut back, 2 bases at V and 4 bases at J, with 6 bases in the middle. This CDR3 contains 13 residues. Germline V lookup: CDR1 SGHTA, CDR2 FQGNSA. Here the CDR3 DNA reads TGTGCCAGCAGCTTACGGGGGAATCAGCCCCAGCATTTT. As protein: CASSLRGNQPQHF. Looking up the rest from reference TRBV7-2 and TRBJ1-5 gives the full variable domain: GAGVSQSPSNKVTEKGKDVELRCDPISGHTALYWYRQSLGQGLEFLIYFQGNSAPDKSGLPSDRFSAERTGGSVSTLTIQRTQQEDSAVYLCASSLRGNQPQHFGDGTRLSIL.

This chain links TRBV6-1 with TRBJ2-7; 7 nucleotides align to TRBD1. The CDR3 is 15 amino acids. The V gene's germline CDR1 is MNHNS and CDR2 SASEGT. The J segment lost 1 base and the V segment lost 6 bases, leaving 9 bases of the junction unmatched. The CDR3 nucleotides are TGTGCCAGCAGGACAACTCACAGGGGTTCCTACGAGCAGTACTTC. Translating it yields CASRTTHRGSYEQYF.

The chain has TRBV5-6 and TRBJ1-6; D is uncertain. CDR3 length: 12 amino acids. Germline values: CDR1 SGHDT, CDR2 YYEEEE. The germline V and J ends were trimmed by 4 bases and 12 bases, with 11 bases remaining between them. CDR3: CASSAASGPLHF. The CDR3 nucleotides are TGTGCCAGCAGCGCGGCTTCGGGACCCCTCCACTTT. Using reference TRBV5-6 and TRBJ1-6 for the parts outside the CDR3, the full variable domain is DAGVTQSPTHLIKTRGQQVTLRCSPKSGHDTVSWYQQALGQGPQFIFQYYEEEERQRGNFPDRFSGHQFPNYSSELNVNALLLGDSALYLCASSAASGPLHFGNGTRLTVT.

This rearrangement joins TRBV28 to TRBJ1-3; TRBD1 is a possible D gene (6 bases). This CDR3 has 14 residues. V shed 6 bases and J shed 3 bases, with 12 bases lying between them. Germline V CDR1 and CDR2: MDHEN, SYDVKM. CDR3 loop: CASRTQGSGNTIYF. The CDR3 DNA reads as TGTGCCAGCAGGACCCAGGGGAGTGGAAACACCATATATTTT.

The chain joins TRBV5-5 to TRBJ1-4; TRBD1 is a possible D gene (6 bases). V shed 4 bases and J shed 4 bases, with 14 bases lying between them. Germline assignment: CDR1 SGHKS and CDR2 YYEKEE (reference sequence). The CDR3 length is 15 residues. The CDR3 is CASSTSGQYNEKLFF. As DNA, the CDR3 is TGTGCCAGCAGCACCTCTGGACAGTATAATGAAAAACTGTTTTTT.

The V and J genes are TRBV9 and TRBJ1-2, with 9 bases aligning to TRBD1. This CDR3 comprises 15 residues. Germline-derived CDR1 and CDR2 are SGDLS and YYNGEE. The junction had 7 bases not matched to a gene; V was cut back by 0 bases and J by 7 bases. The CDR3 here is CASSVEGTGLGGYTF. The CDR3 DNA sequence: TGTGCCAGCAGCGTAGAAGGGACAGGGTTGGGTGGCTACACCTTC.

This sequence joins TRBV7-2 and TRBJ1-6, with D uncertain. Trimming cost V 4 bases and J 5 bases, with 12 bases left between them. Germline values: CDR1 SGHTA, CDR2 FQGNSA. The CDR3 spans 15 residues. The CDR3 nucleotides read TGTGCCAGCAGCTCATCCGGGATCCATAATTCACCCCTCCACTTT. Residues: CASSSSGIHNSPLHF.

This clone has a single count. The gene calls are TRBV5-1 and TRBJ1-6, with D tentatively TRBD1 (5 bases). The CDR3 has 16 amino acids. Germline CDR1 reads SGHRS; CDR2 reads YFSETQ. V lost 0 bases, J lost 9 bases, and 16 bases lay in between. The CDR3 region is CASSLDPGGGGSPLHF. The CDR3 bases are TGCGCCAGCAGCTTGGACCCGGGGGGTGGGGGTTCACCCCTCCACTTT.

The rearrangement joins TRBV28 to TRBJ1-5; D perhaps matches TRBD1 (5 bases). V shed 5 bases and J shed 7 bases, with 15 bases lying between them. Germline V gene lookup returns CDR1 MDHEN and CDR2 SYDVKM. This CDR3 spans 14 amino acids. CDR3 region: CASSPHMGRQPQHF. The CDR3 region has the DNA TGTGCCAGCAGTCCCCACATGGGGCGGCAGCCCCAGCATTTT.

This chain connects TRBV19 to TRBJ2-2; 8 bases match TRBD2. Unmatched junction bases numbered 5, after V lost 1 base and J lost 1 base. CDR1 LNHDA and CDR2 SQIVND come from the germline V gene (reference sequence). The CDR3 contains 17 residues. CDR3 DNA: TGTGCCAGTAGTATAGGTGATAGCGGGGAGAACACCGGGGAGCTGTTTTTT. Its translation is CASSIGDSGENTGELFF.

The gene calls are TRBV9 and TRBJ1-5, with D perhaps TRBD1 (5 bases). Germline-derived CDR1 and CDR2 are SGDLS and YYNGEE. V lost 4 bases, J lost 1 base, and 12 bases lay in between. The CDR3 covers 15 residues. In DNA form, the CDR3 reads TGTGCCAGCAGCCTGGGGGGGATCAGCAATCAGCCCCAGCATTTT. It encodes CASSLGGISNQPQHF.

V and J are TRBV25-1 and TRBJ1-1, with 11 nucleotides matching TRBD1. Germline CDR1 MGHDK, CDR2 SYGVNS. With 6 bases clipped from V and 4 bases from J, the junction kept 10 bases outside the gene matches. The CDR3 has 16 residues. As DNA, the CDR3 is TGTGCCAGCAGGACGGACAGGGGGCGTTGGGGCACTGAAGCTTTCTTT. Its protein is CASRTDRGRWGTEAFF.

J is TRBJ1-2 and V is TRBV5-1, with 11 positions matching TRBD1. This CDR3 has 15 amino acids. Trimming took 0 bases from V and 4 from J; bases not matched to a gene: 2. Germline values: CDR1 SGHRS, CDR2 YFSETQ. The CDR3 region is CASSLEGTGGYGYTF. For the CDR3, the DNA is TGCGCCAGCAGCTTGGAGGGGACAGGGGGCTATGGCTACACCTTC.

This clone showed up just a few times. CDR3 DNA sequence: TGTGCCAGCAGTTCCAGGCCCTTTGGCAATTCACCCCTCCACTTT. It codes for CASSSRPFGNSPLHF. The chain recombines TRBV27 with TRBJ1-6; the D is unclear. The CDR3 is 15 residues long. Germline V CDR1 and CDR2: MNHEY, SMNVEV (reference sequence). Trimming shortened V by 4 bases and J by 7 bases, and 14 bases separated the two germline ends.